These 27 T cell receptor beta chains share one sample of origin, sequenced in a study of T cell responses to AZD1222 COVID-19 vaccine. The method was immunoSEQ multiplex PCR; TCRdb's version includes in-frame clones alone and lacks a portion of them. The data show 110,000 or so clones, 86% seen once. The input for sequencing was peripheral blood, taken 28 days after the second AZD1222 dose. The receptors stem from an adult who received the AZD1222 COVID-19 vaccine.

The chain carries TRBV9 and TRBJ1-2; TRBD1 matches 9 bases. Germline CDR1 and CDR2: SGDLS and YYNGEE. The CDR3 has 15 residues. V lost 5 bases, J lost 8 bases, and 13 bases stayed unmatched. CDR3 in DNA: TGTGCCAGCAGTAAGCCGGGACAGGGTTTAGTGGGCTACACCTTC. As protein: CASSKPGQGLVGYTF.

The chain links TRBV27 to TRBJ1-6; no clear D. V was pared by 4 bases and J by 5 bases, with 3 bases between. Germline CDR1 reads MNHEY; CDR2 reads SMNVEV (reference sequence). CDR3 length: 12 amino acids. CDR3 residues: CASSSNNSPLHF. CDR3 sequence (DNA): TGTGCCAGCAGTTCAAATAATTCACCCCTCCACTTT.

CDR3 protein: CASSRTEYSNQPQHF. The CDR3 DNA is TGTGCCAGCAGTCGGACAGAGTATAGCAATCAGCCCCAGCATTTT. The J gene is TRBJ1-5, the V gene TRBV21-1; whether TRBD1, the table's D call, matches the DNA was not checked. TRBV21-1 represents a pseudogene. CDR3 size: 15 residues.

The rearrangement links TRBV12-3 or TRBV12-4 to TRBJ1-5; D is unresolved. The CDR3 covers 13 residues. Trimming stripped 6 bases from V and 1 base from J, with 7 bases between. The CDR3: CASSSSSNQPQHF. The CDR3 nucleotides read TGTGCCAGCAGCTCAAGCAGCAATCAGCCCCAGCATTTT.

This clone was observed a single time. The rearrangement links TRBV28 to TRBJ1-5; unclear D gene. The CDR3 consists of 14 residues. Germline V CDR1 and CDR2: MDHEN, SYDVKM. The V gene lost 8 bases and the J gene lost 2 bases, with 13 bases spanning the gap. In DNA form, the CDR3 reads TGTGCCAGCCTCCTCGCCGGGGGCAATCAGCCCCAGCATTTT. Its protein product is CASLLAGGNQPQHF.

The chain couples TRBV3-1 (or the pseudogene TRBV3-2) to TRBJ1-1; D ambiguous. V dropped 0 bases and J dropped 1 base, with 12 bases sitting between them. This CDR3 spans 16 amino acids. Germline V gene sequence: CDR1 LGHDT, CDR2 YNNKEL (reference sequence). The CDR3, as DNA: TGTGCCAGCAGCCAAGATAGCGGTTATGGGAACACTGAAGCTTTCTTT. It yields the protein CASSQDSGYGNTEAFF.

The genes are TRBV30 and TRBJ2-1; no reliable D call. Germline loops: CDR1 GTSNPN, CDR2 SVGIG (reference sequence). V was pared by 1 base and J by 4 bases, with 8 bases between. The CDR3 sequence is 13 residues long. CDR3 DNA: TGTGCCTGGAGTGGCGGAACATACAATGAGCAGTTCTTC. It translates to CAWSGGTYNEQFF.

The chain joins TRBV30 to TRBJ2-7; tentative D call: TRBD2 (5 bases). The CDR3 runs 14 residues. V was trimmed by 1 base and J by 3 bases, leaving 13 bases between them. CDR1 is GTSNPN, CDR2 SVGIG, per germline (reference sequence). In nucleotides, the CDR3 is TGTGCCTGGAGTGGCGGGCCCGGGGACTACGAGCAGTACTTC. Its protein is CAWSGGPGDYEQYF.

Here the CDR3 reads CASSDPGTVNTGELFF. CDR3 in DNA: TGTGCCAGCAGTGATCCCGGGACTGTGAACACCGGGGAGCTGTTTTTT. The chain recombines TRBV25-1 with TRBJ2-2; TRBD2 might be the D (6 bases). Germline CDR1 MGHDK, CDR2 SYGVNS. The CDR3 has 16 residues. The V and J ends lost 3 bases and 1 base respectively, with 12 bases between them. The complete variable domain, with remaining parts taken from reference TRBV25-1 and TRBJ2-2, reads EADIYQTPRYLVIGTGKKITLECSQTMGHDKMYWYQQDPGMELHLIHYSYGVNSTEKGDLSSESTVSRIRTEHFPLTLESARPSHTSQYLCASSDPGTVNTGELFFGEGSRLTVL.

The rearrangement links TRBV10-3 to TRBJ1-1; 10 bases are a match to TRBD1. CDR1 and CDR2 (germline): ENHRY, SYGVKD. CDR3 length: 14 amino acids. After removal of 3 bases from V and 4 bases from J, the junction contained 2 bases not matched to a gene. CDR3 protein: CAISDRTGGTEAFF. CDR3 DNA: TGTGCCATCAGTGATCGGACAGGGGGCACTGAAGCTTTCTTT.

The rearrangement links TRBV28 to TRBJ2-2; tentatively, D is TRBD1 or TRBD2 (5 bases each). This CDR3 spans 15 amino acids. V lost 4 bases and J 6 bases, leaving 15 bases between the germline ends. CDR1 is MDHEN and CDR2 is SYDVKM in the germline V gene. Here the CDR3 reads CASSSIRPGPGELFF. DNA of the CDR3: TGTGCCAGCAGTTCGATCCGCCCGGGGCCCGGGGAGCTGTTTTTT.

The rearrangement uses TRBV7-9 and TRBJ1-4; tentatively, D is TRBD1 (6 bases). CDR1 is SEHNR and CDR2 is FQNEAQ in the germline V gene (reference sequence). CDR3 length: 15 residues. V was pared by 5 bases and J by 0 bases, with 10 bases between. CDR3 coding DNA: TGTGCCAGCAGCCCAGGGGAAGCAACTAATGAAAAACTGTTTTTT. Amino acid sequence: CASSPGEATNEKLFF.

CDR3 region: CATSPAASSYEQYF. DNA of the CDR3: TGTGCCACTTCACCAGCCGCCTCCTCCTACGAGCAGTACTTC. The chain links TRBV9 to TRBJ2-7; the D is unclear. The CDR3 loop spans 14 amino acids. V lost 9 bases and J lost 0, with 16 bases in between. In germline, CDR1 is SGDLS, CDR2 YYNGEE.

J is TRBJ1-3 and V is TRBV2; D call uncertain. CDR3 length equals 14 residues. Looked up from germline, CDR1 is SNHLY and CDR2 is FYNNEI. V shed 4 bases and J shed 1 base, with 8 bases lying between them. CDR3 in amino acids: CASSVYGSGNTIYF. CDR3 DNA: TGTGCCAGCAGTGTGTACGGGTCTGGAAACACCATATATTTT.

This clone appeared a single time. This chain connects TRBV3-1 (or the pseudogene TRBV3-2) to TRBJ2-3; the D call may be TRBD1 or TRBD2 (5 bases each). The germline gives CDR1 LGHDT, CDR2 YNNKEL (reference sequence). The CDR3 loop spans 17 amino acids. V gave up 0 bases and J gave up 3 bases, with 16 bases separating them. The CDR3 loop is CASSQDSVFWGTDTQYF. The CDR3 nucleotides read TGTGCCAGCAGCCAAGATTCGGTATTTTGGGGGACAGATACGCAGTATTTT.

In DNA, the CDR3 is TGTGCCAGCTCACCCACGACGGGCTATGGCTACACCTTC. Encoded protein: CASSPTTGYGYTF. This chain uses TRBV18 with TRBJ1-2; D unresolved. Trimming cost V 3 bases and J 4 bases, with 9 bases left between them. The V gene's germline CDR1 is KGHSH and CDR2 LQKENI. The CDR3 totals 13 residues.

As to this clone: This CDR3 is also generated by other DNA sequences in the sample. The V gene is TRBV12-3 or TRBV12-4, the J gene TRBJ1-1; D is possibly TRBD1 (5 bases). The CDR3 contains 13 residues. V lost 3 bases and J 3 bases, leaving 8 bases between the germline ends. The DNA of the CDR3 is TGTGCCAGCAGTTTTATGGGGGACACTGAAGCTTTCTTT. Translation: CASSFMGDTEAFF.

This chain connects TRBV2 to TRBJ1-3, with D perhaps matching TRBD1 (6 bases). Germline V CDR1 and CDR2: SNHLY, FYNNEI. V lost 3 bases and J 4 bases, leaving 10 bases between the germline ends. The CDR3 totals 14 residues. CDR3: CASSDTGTGNTIYF. The CDR3 bases are TGTGCCAGCAGTGACACAGGGACAGGAAACACCATATATTTT.

This clone was detected only once. V is TRBV6-5 and J is TRBJ1-1; the D gene is possibly TRBD1 (6 bases). The CDR3 is 14 amino acids. V lost 5 bases, J lost 0 bases, and 10 bases lay in between. Germline CDR1 and CDR2: MNHEY and SVGAGI. CDR3 in amino acids: CASSTDRLNTEAFF. In DNA, the CDR3 is TGTGCCAGCAGTACTGACAGGTTGAACACTGAAGCTTTCTTT.

The chain recombines TRBV18 with TRBJ2-1; 8 bases agree with TRBD2. Germline CDR1 and CDR2: KGHSH and LQKENI. The CDR3 contains 15 residues. V lost 1 base and J lost 2; bases outside the gene matches: 1. The CDR3: CASSPLAGPYNEQFF. The CDR3 DNA reads TGTGCCAGCTCACCACTAGCGGGACCCTACAATGAGCAGTTCTTC.

The chain uses TRBV6-5 and TRBJ2-1, with a tentative D call TRBD2 (6 bases). CDR1 and CDR2 from the germline V gene are MNHEY and SVGAGI. This CDR3 has 13 residues. Trimming removed 6 bases at V and 9 bases at J, with 15 bases between. This chain's CDR3 is CASSGEGGGEQFF. The CDR3 nucleotides are TGTGCCAGCAGCGGAGAGGGAGGAGGTGAGCAGTTCTTC.

The chain recombines TRBV5-6 with TRBJ1-2; possible D gene TRBD1, 5 bases. Trimming shortened V by 4 bases and J by 4 bases, and 11 bases separated the two germline ends. Germline CDR1 is SGHDT and CDR2 is YYEEEE. This CDR3 region has 13 residues. This CDR3 reads CASSVTGSYGYTF. CDR3 in DNA: TGTGCCAGCAGCGTCACAGGTAGCTATGGCTACACCTTC. Looking up the rest from reference TRBV5-6 and TRBJ1-2 gives the full variable domain: DAGVTQSPTHLIKTRGQQVTLRCSPKSGHDTVSWYQQALGQGPQFIFQYYEEEERQRGNFPDRFSGHQFPNYSSELNVNALLLGDSALYLCASSVTGSYGYTFGSGTRLTVV.

The gene calls are TRBV7-2 and TRBJ2-7; perhaps TRBD1 as D (6 bases). Trimming shortened V by 3 bases and J by 4 bases, and 13 bases separated the two germline ends. Germline V gene sequence: CDR1 SGHTA, CDR2 FQGNSA. The CDR3 runs to 14 residues. CDR3 nucleotides: TGTGCCAGCAGCTTGGGACAACCGGCTTACGAGCAGTACTTC. Residues: CASSLGQPAYEQYF. Supplemented by reference TRBV7-2 and TRBJ2-7, the full variable domain reads GAGVSQSPSNKVTEKGKDVELRCDPISGHTALYWYRQSLGQGLEFLIYFQGNSAPDKSGLPSDRFSAERTGGSVSTLTIQRTQQEDSAVYLCASSLGQPAYEQYFGPGTRLTVT.

This chain connects TRBV6-1 to TRBJ1-1, with 7 bases aligning to TRBD1. V trimming: 2 bases; J trimming: 3 bases; junction bases outside the gene matches: 3. The CDR3 extends over 14 amino acids. CDR1 MNHNS and CDR2 SASEGT come from the germline V gene. The CDR3 loop is CASSEQGDYTEAFF. As DNA, the CDR3 is TGTGCCAGCAGTGAACAGGGGGATTACACTGAAGCTTTCTTT.

The V call is TRBV7-3, the J call TRBJ2-5; D not certain. Germline CDR1 reads SGHTA; CDR2 reads FQGTGA. Deletions cut 3 bases from V and 6 bases from J, with 11 bases between. The CDR3 has 13 amino acids. CDR3 bases: TGTGCCAGCAGCTTTGGGCAAACCCAGACCCAGTACTTC. This gives the protein CASSFGQTQTQYF.

The chain joins TRBV18 to TRBJ2-7, with 10 bases fitting TRBD2. The CDR3 is 15 amino acids. V lost 3 bases to trimming and J lost 0 bases; unmatched junction nucleotides: 2. The germline V gene has CDR1 KGHSH and CDR2 LQKENI. The CDR3 loop is CASSPPSGSSYEQYF. CDR3 nucleotide sequence: TGTGCCAGCTCACCTCCTAGCGGGAGCTCCTACGAGCAGTACTTC.

There are a few counts of this clone. The rearrangement links TRBV6-4 to TRBJ2-7; TRBD2 agrees at 7 bases. V was clipped by 6 bases and J by 5 bases; unmatched bases: 13. The CDR3 spans 15 residues. Germline CDR1 MRHNA, CDR2 SNTAGT. Here the CDR3 reads CASSPHAGDLNEQYF. The CDR3 coding sequence is TGTGCCAGCAGCCCCCATGCGGGAGATTTGAACGAGCAGTACTTC.